These 15 T cell receptor beta chains were sequenced from one sample in a study of shared clonotypes between healthy human individuals. The data were produced by immunoSEQ multiplex PCR, yet TCRdb's version contains in-frame clones alone and is incomplete. The table records approximately 1.4 million clones, 95% to 99% of them present only once. Material: naive CD4+ T cells sorted from blood. Indicated subset: CD45RA+ positively selected. The source is a man aged 30 to 39 in good health.

This clone was picked up one time. V usage is TRBV5-5 and J usage is TRBJ2-7; D is undetermined. V lost 0 bases and J lost 0, with 10 bases in between. This CDR3 region has 15 residues. Germline lookup yields CDR1 SGHKS and CDR2 YYEKEE (reference sequence). The CDR3 loop reads CASSLVGDNSYEQYF. The DNA for the CDR3 is TGTGCCAGCAGCTTGGTTGGCGATAACTCCTACGAGCAGTACTTC.

The J gene is TRBJ2-1, the V gene TRBV21-1; the listed D gene, TRBD2, was not tested against the DNA. TRBV21-1 is a known pseudogene. This CDR3 region has 15 residues. The CDR3 sequence is CASSSASGRIGEQFF. The CDR3 nucleotides read TGTGCCAGCAGCTCAGCTAGCGGGAGAATCGGTGAGCAGTTCTTC.

This chain uses TRBV10-1 with TRBJ2-2; 7 nucleotides agree with TRBD2. Germline V gene sequence: CDR1 WNHNN, CDR2 SYGVQD (reference sequence). V dropped 2 bases and J dropped 4; count of bases not matched to a gene: 4. CDR3 size: 15 residues. The CDR3 protein is CASSEQVAGTGELFF. The DNA for the CDR3 is TGCGCCAGCAGTGAGCAGGTAGCGGGCACCGGGGAGCTGTTTTTT.

This rearrangement joins TRBV18 to TRBJ2-1; TRBD1 or TRBD2 may be the D gene (5 bases each). Trimming pared 3 bases from V and 7 bases from J, leaving 10 bases between. CDR3 length equals 13 residues. Germline V gives CDR1 KGHSH, CDR2 LQKENI. The CDR3 bases are TGTGCCAGCTCACCTCAGAGGGGAAATGAGCAGTTCTTC. Its translation: CASSPQRGNEQFF.

The chain joins TRBV7-4 to TRBJ2-7; D might be TRBD1 or TRBD2, each matching 7 bases. In germline, CDR1 is SGHVT, CDR2 SQSDAQ. Trimming shortened V by 6 bases and J by 6 bases, and 18 bases separated the two germline ends. This CDR3 region has 14 residues. The DNA of the CDR3 is TGTGCCAGCAGTCAGGGGGAGGGCTTAGCCGAGCAGTACTTC. This gives the protein CASSQGEGLAEQYF.

This chain uses TRBV5-4 with TRBJ2-1; D unresolved. CDR3 size: 15 residues. V dropped 3 bases and J dropped 6 bases, with 16 bases sitting between them. The germline V gene has CDR1 SGHNT and CDR2 YYREEE (reference sequence). The DNA of the CDR3 is TGTGCCAGCAGCTACCCCGGACCGAAGGGCAATGAGCAGTTCTTC. Protein: CASSYPGPKGNEQFF. The full variable domain, its missing parts supplied by reference TRBV5-4 and TRBJ2-1, is ETGVTQSPTHLIKTRGQQVTLRCSSQSGHNTVSWYQQALGQGPQFIFQYYREEENGRGNFPPRFSGLQFPNYSSELNVNALELDDSALYLCASSYPGPKGNEQFFGPGTRLTVL.

In DNA, the CDR3 is TGCGCCAGCAGCGCATACACAGGGGCTTTGGAGGCTTTCTTT. Its protein product is CASSAYTGALEAFF. The chain joins TRBV5-1 to TRBJ1-1; 7 bases are shared with TRBD1. This CDR3 contains 14 residues. The trim removed 4 bases at V and 11 bases at J, leaving 14 bases unmatched. Germline loops: CDR1 SGHRS, CDR2 YFSETQ.

The chain is built from TRBV5-1 and TRBJ2-7; 7 nucleotides agree with TRBD2. Trimming cost V 6 bases and J 6 bases; bases outside gene matches: 18. Germline V CDR1 and CDR2: SGHRS, YFSETQ. The CDR3 is made up of 16 amino acids. CDR3 sequence (DNA): TGCGCCAGCAACAAAGCCCCGGAGACTAGCCTCTCCGAGCAGTACTTC. Amino acid sequence: CASNKAPETSLSEQYF.

J is TRBJ1-5 and V is TRBV18; D not resolved. The V end lost 5 bases, the J end lost 0 bases, and 17 bases lay between the germline ends. Germline CDR1 is KGHSH and CDR2 is LQKENI. The CDR3 is 17 amino acids. The CDR3 loop is CASSLRETPSSNQPQHF. CDR3 nucleotide sequence: TGTGCCAGCTCATTACGGGAGACACCATCTAGCAATCAGCCCCAGCATTTT.

This clone was recorded only once. The chain is built from TRBV28 and TRBJ2-2, with TRBD1 matching 8 bases. Germline CDR1 MDHEN, CDR2 SYDVKM. The CDR3 covers 12 residues. V lost 10 bases to trimming and J lost 7 bases; unmatched junction nucleotides: 5. CDR3 sequence (DNA): TGTGCCATAGGACAGGGAGGCGGGGAGCTGTTTTTT. It specifies CAIGQGGGELFF.

J is TRBJ2-1 and V is TRBV10-1; 9 nucleotides align to TRBD2. The CDR3 sequence is 16 residues long. CDR1 and CDR2 from the germline V gene are WNHNN and SYGVQD (reference sequence). With 2 bases clipped from V and 2 bases from J, the junction kept 4 bases outside the gene matches. CDR3 nucleotides: TGCGCCAGCAGTGAGACTAGCGGGCTTACCTACAATGAGCAGTTCTTC. This sequence encodes CASSETSGLTYNEQFF.

This sequence joins TRBV18 and TRBJ2-4; a weak D match, TRBD2 (5 bases). The length of the CDR3 is 17 residues. V was cut by 1 base and J by 0 bases, with 13 bases left in between. The germline CDR1 and CDR2 sequences are KGHSH and LQKENI. CDR3 nucleotide sequence: TGTGCCAGCTCACCACTCAGCGGCTCCCTAGCCAAAAACATTCAGTACTTC. This sequence encodes CASSPLSGSLAKNIQYF.

CDR3 sequence reads: CASSSLKGWETQYF. CDR3 nucleotides: TGTGCCAGCAGCTCTCTAAAGGGGTGGGAGACCCAGTACTTC. The rearrangement uses TRBV5-6 and TRBJ2-5; tentative D call: TRBD1 (5 bases). V gave up 3 bases and J gave up 5 bases, with 14 bases separating them. The CDR3 totals 14 residues. Germline CDR1 and CDR2: SGHDT and YYEEEE. The full variable domain, rest sourced from reference TRBV5-6 and TRBJ2-5, is DAGVTQSPTHLIKTRGQQVTLRCSPKSGHDTVSWYQQALGQGPQFIFQYYEEEERQRGNFPDRFSGHQFPNYSSELNVNALLLGDSALYLCASSSLKGWETQYFGPGTRLLVL.

The genes are TRBV4-3 and TRBJ2-7, with TRBD1 as a possible D gene (6 bases). Trimming removed 2 bases at V and 1 base at J, with 9 bases between. CDR3 length equals 14 residues. Per the germline V gene, CDR1 is LGHNA and CDR2 is YSLEER. This CDR3 reads CASSQLTGSYEQYF. CDR3 coding DNA: TGCGCCAGCAGCCAATTGACAGGTTCCTACGAGCAGTACTTC.

The chain is built from TRBV18 and TRBJ2-2; D remains unclear. Between the trimmed V and J ends, which lost 5 bases and 4 bases, there was a span of 11 bases. Germline V gene data show CDR1 as KGHSH and CDR2 as LQKENI. CDR3 size: 14 residues. CDR3 protein: CASSAKTSTGELFF. The DNA for the CDR3 is TGTGCCAGCTCAGCCAAAACGAGCACCGGGGAGCTGTTTTTT.